What follows describes a single T cell receptor beta chain. This clone has only one observation. It has no known antigen specificity. Per-base qualities were not stored, and no clone one base away is much larger. The trial excluded patients who had a history of autoimmune disease or were on systemic immunosuppression. In every dose cohort, peripheral blood was drawn for TCR sequencing at baseline, cycle 4 day 1, and cycle 7 day 1. The samples were taken from a phase I, first-in-human, multicenter, open-label dose-escalation trial of ivuxolimab. Adults with locally advanced or metastatic melanoma, renal cell, hepatocellular, or head and neck squamous cell carcinoma were enrolled in the trial. Before TCR sequencing, CD4+ T cells and CD8+ T cells were sorted from peripheral blood as separate populations. The record originates from a study of OX40 agonist ivuxolimab in advanced cancers. Regarding the study in general: Ivuxolimab, which targeted the costimulatory receptor OX40 (CD134), was an agonistic, fully human IgG2 monoclonal antibody. Intravenous ivuxolimab was administered to patients every 2 weeks at six dose levels: 0.01, 0.1, 0.3, 1.5, 3 and 10 mg/kg. Of the roughly 51 patients in dose escalation, 19 had hepatocellular carcinoma, some 15 had melanoma, 9 had renal cell carcinoma and 9 had head and neck cancer. In the dose-escalation cohort, around four fifths of patients were male, and the mean age was approximately 64 years, with a range of roughly 23 to 85. Patients were allowed to have had prior anti-PD-1, anti-PD-L1 or anti-CTLA-4 therapy, and less than 45% of the dose-escalation patients had previously received checkpoint inhibitors. Partial responses occurred in three dose-escalation patients, of whom one had hepatocellular carcinoma and two had cutaneous melanoma. The point of sequencing TCRbeta in the periphery was to test whether ivuxolimab changed TCR sequence diversity and drove clonal T-cell expansion. The monotherapy dose-escalation portion (N ≈ 57 patients) of the phase I ivuxolimab trial is reported in the paper. Study-wide findings and limitations: Which antigens the clonally expanded peripheral T cells were specific for was not determined. In partial responders in the 0.1-3.0 mg/kg groups, normalized peripheral clonal expansion was found to be among the lowest, especially among CD8+ T cells. At doses from 0.1 to 3.0 mg/kg, clonal expansion was seen in both CD4+ and CD8+ blood T cells between baseline and week 6. Low levels of normalized T-cell clonal expansion were also shown by some nonresponding patients. After ivuxolimab, expanded clones were on average more numerous among CD8+ T cells than among CD4+ T cells.

To sequence the TCRbeta CDR3 region, genomic DNA was isolated from the sorted cells. The immunoSEQ Assay was used to sequence the TCRbeta CDR3 regions. TCRdb re-hosts the immuneACCESS table, in-frame sequences only. Its copies lack some clones; in the studies checked, an unresolved V gene accounts for under half of them, and the cause for the rest is not known. This sample gives tens of thousands of clones in total; 65% to 85% of them show up just once. Around 20% of the sample is in the top ten clones. The TCR originated in an adult with an advanced solid tumor such as melanoma, head and neck, liver or kidney cancer. The sample was CD4+ or CD8+ T cells sorted from blood, taken in a trial of the OX40 agonist ivuxolimab.

The encoded CDR3 is CASSDRVTNTGELFF. In nucleotide form, the sequence is TGTGCCAGCTCAGACAGGGTCACGAACACCGGGGAGCTGTTTTTT. The chain uses TRBV9 and TRBJ2-2; the junction holds 7 bases that match TRBD1. Based on the germline V gene, the CDR1 and CDR2 sequences are SGDLS and YYNGEE. Including cysteine and phenylalanine, the CDR3 has 15 amino acids. Left in the record is the CDR3 DNA by itself, 45 bases read in frame from the first base. V lost 7 bases and J lost 0 bases, and the count of bases not matched to a germline gene is 6.